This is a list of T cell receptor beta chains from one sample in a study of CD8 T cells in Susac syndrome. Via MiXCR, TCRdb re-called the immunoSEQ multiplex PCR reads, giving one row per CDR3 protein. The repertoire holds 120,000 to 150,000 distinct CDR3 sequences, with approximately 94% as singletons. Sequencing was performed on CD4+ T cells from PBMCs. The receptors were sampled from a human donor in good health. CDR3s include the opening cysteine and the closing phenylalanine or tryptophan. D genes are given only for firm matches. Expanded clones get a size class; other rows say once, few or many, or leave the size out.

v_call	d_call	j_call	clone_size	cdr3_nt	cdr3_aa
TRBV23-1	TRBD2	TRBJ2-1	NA	TGCGCCAGCAGTCAAAAGTCGACTAGCGGGAGCTTCCCCTCCTACAATGAGCAGTTCTTC	CASSQKSTSGSFPSYNEQFF
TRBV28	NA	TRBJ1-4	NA	TGTGCCAGCGGTACAGGGACTAATGAAAAACTGTTTTTT	CASGTGTNEKLFF
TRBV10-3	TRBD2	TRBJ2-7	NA	TGTGCCATCAGTGAAGGTAGCCTAGCGGGACGGCAGTACTTC	CAISEGSLAGRQYF
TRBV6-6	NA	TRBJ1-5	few	TGTGCCAGCAGTCGGACAGCAAGCAATCAGCCCCAGCATTTT	CASSRTASNQPQHF
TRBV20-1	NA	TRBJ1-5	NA	TGCAGTGCCCGGGGGGGCACCGGGAGACGCAATCAGCCCCAGCATTTT	CSARGGTGRRNQPQHF
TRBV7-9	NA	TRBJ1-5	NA	TGTGCCAGCAGCTCGACAGGTAGCAATCAGCCCCAGCATTTT	CASSSTGSNQPQHF
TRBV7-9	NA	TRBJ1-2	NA	TGTGCCAGCAGCCCCCGCGGGTATCGGGATAACTATGGCTACACCTTC	CASSPRGYRDNYGYTF
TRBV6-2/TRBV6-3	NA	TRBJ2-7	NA	TGTGCCAGCAGTTATGGTCTCCCCTACGAGCAGTACTTC	CASSYGLPYEQYF
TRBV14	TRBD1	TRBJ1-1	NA	TGTGCCAGCAGTCGACAGGGATTGAACACTGAAGCTTTCTTT	CASSRQGLNTEAFF
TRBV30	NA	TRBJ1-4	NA	TGTGCCTGGAGTGTAGGCGGGAGAAGAACTAATGAAAAACTGTTTTTT	CAWSVGGRRTNEKLFF
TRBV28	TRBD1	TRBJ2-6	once	TGTGCCAGCAGTCGGGACAGGGGCTCTGGGGCCAACGTCCTGACTTTC	CASSRDRGSGANVLTF
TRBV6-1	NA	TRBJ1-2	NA	TGTGCCAGCATGGAAGAGCCGGAGGTTGGCTACACCTTC	CASMEEPEVGYTF
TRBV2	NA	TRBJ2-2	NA	TGTGCCAGCAGTGGTTCCAGGGCTACTATATACACCGGGGAGCTGTTTTTT	CASSGSRATIYTGELFF
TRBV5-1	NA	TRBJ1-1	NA	TGCGCTTCTGGTCGACAGTTGAACACTGAAGCTTTCTTT	CASGRQLNTEAFF
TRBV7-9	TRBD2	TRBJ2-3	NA	TGTGCCAGCGCCCTTAGGGGGCTAGCGGGGGCTGTGAGCACAGATACGCAGTATTTT	CASALRGLAGAVSTDTQYF
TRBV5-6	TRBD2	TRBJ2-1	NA	TGTGCCAGCACCATTAAAGGACTAGCTTTCGGTGAGCAGTTCTTC	CASTIKGLAFGEQFF
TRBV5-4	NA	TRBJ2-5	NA	TGTGCCAGCAGCCGCCGGGACGGTGAGACCCAGTACTTC	CASSRRDGETQYF
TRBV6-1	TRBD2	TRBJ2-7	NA	TGTGCCAGCAGTGAAGGGACTAGCGCTGACTACGAGCAGTACTTC	CASSEGTSADYEQYF
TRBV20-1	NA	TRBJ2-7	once	TGCAGTGCTAGACGCTCCTACGAGCAGTACTTC	CSARRSYEQYF
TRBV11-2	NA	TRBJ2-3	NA	TGTGCCAGCAGCAACCCCACTCTAGCGAATACAGATACGCAGTATTTT	CASSNPTLANTDTQYF